This is a list of T cell receptor beta chains from one sample in a study of blood T cells in healthy people across ages. Each CDR3 protein gets one entry after TCRdb re-called the 5' RACE reads with MiXCR. The profile covers just over 1 million distinct CDR3 sequences, with 35% to 55% appearing a single time and approximately 20% taken by the ten largest. The material sequenced was blood. These TCRs come from an older woman in good health. Each CDR3 is given with its conserved first and last residue. The D gene is left open where the match is weak.

d_call | v_call | cdr3_length | cdr3_aa
NA | TRBV6-6 | 16 | CASSEAARRGNTEAFF
NA | TRBV20-1 | 14 | CSAGQLVHGGEQYF
TRBD2 | TRBV6-5 | 15 | CASSPTSVSYNEQFF
NA | TRBV6-5 | 12 | CASSKGRSGCTF
NA | TRBV2 | 14 | CASGTRGGQETQYF
TRBD2 | TRBV27 | 21 | CASSHTGTGGTSGTFYNEQFF
TRBD2 | TRBV5-8 | 14 | CASSLGGRVDTQYF
NA | TRBV18 | 13 | CASSPVGGETQYF
NA | TRBV7-9 | 15 | CASSLVKGSGNVLTF
TRBD2 | TRBV12-3/TRBV12-4 | 12 | CASSLSPGLKYF
TRBD2 | TRBV4-2 | 16 | CASSPGGSAGRYEQYF
TRBD2 | TRBV6-6 | 16 | CASSRPGTNGSYEQYF
TRBD2 | TRBV2 | 16 | CASSPLAGETTGELFF
NA | TRBV27 | 13 | CASSLALIGTQYF
TRBD1 | TRBV27 | 15 | CASSRQGKQAGEQFF
TRBD2 | TRBV20-1 | 13 | CSAWTSRYNEQFF
TRBD1 | TRBV6-5 | 14 | CASSYQGAVYEQYF
NA | TRBV5-1 | 15 | CASSLVEASLETQYF
NA | TRBV6-6 | 13 | CASSSAGNNEQFF
TRBD2 | TRBV3-1 | 14 | CASSHSGISYEQYF
NA | TRBV28 | 12 | CASSYSGHEQYF
NA | TRBV2 | 14 | CASSRRAGLSEQYF
NA | TRBV6-5 | 16 | CASSWGGGGPGETQYF
NA | TRBV10-3 | 15 | CAADGALSGANVLTF
TRBD2 | TRBV20-1 | 15 | CSAPSGRSPYNEQFF
NA | TRBV4-1 | 18 | CASSQDTPVTDITDTQYF
TRBD1 | TRBV10-3 | 11 | CAMGQKETQYF
TRBD2 | TRBV5-6 | 18 | CASSLARGSGRSYNEQFF
NA | TRBV12-3/TRBV12-4 | 14 | CASNQQVANTEAFF
TRBD2 | TRBV2 | 13 | CASSWRAGGEQYF
TRBD2 | TRBV7-2 | 15 | CASSPLGGGKNIQYF
NA | TRBV29-1 | 15 | CSVLPMGGAGSEQYF
NA | TRBV4-2 | 14 | CASSQAWASETQYF
NA | TRBV11-2 | 14 | CASSPPSRQETQYF
TRBD1 | TRBV29-1 | 14 | CSVLGQGAPYEQYF
TRBD2 | TRBV6-5 | 18 | CASSYSSGRALVGNEQFF
NA | TRBV2 | 11 | CASSSVETQYF
NA | TRBV3-1 | 14 | CASSQEGGSYGYTF
NA | TRBV14 | 17 | CASSQVGWRANPYEQYF
TRBD2 | TRBV29-1 | 16 | CSAPGLAGGSQETQYF
NA | TRBV7-3 | 14 | CASSCRGTYNEQFF
TRBD1 | TRBV7-9 | 16 | CASSPEGQGRSETQYF
TRBD2 | TRBV24-1 | 13 | CAISGLGGDTQYF
NA | TRBV7-9 | 14 | CASSPIKDAGTQYF
NA | TRBV3-1 | 15 | CASSQARNPLSKQYF
NA | TRBV2 | 12 | CASSEEGDGYTF
NA | TRBV6-4 | 16 | CASSDSGLSTYNEQYF
NA | TRBV6-2/TRBV6-3 | 15 | CASNPRGPASYEQYF
TRBD1 | TRBV10-2 | 13 | CASSESRQGGYTF
NA | TRBV12-3/TRBV12-4 | 16 | CASSLSRGGNTDMQYF
NA | TRBV20-1 | 13 | CSASRGLGNEQFF
TRBD2 | TRBV27 | 15 | CASSLTSGSPDTQYF
NA | TRBV2 | 17 | CASSGTSPPLAKNIQYF
TRBD2 | TRBV11-2 | 18 | CASSFVPSGSSAYSEQYF